Following are 25 T cell receptor beta chains from one sample sequenced in a study of glioma-infiltrating T cells. Using RNA template, CDR3s of TCR alpha and beta were amplified with iRepertoire arm-PCR. TCRdb re-called the multiplex PCR reads with MiXCR, one entry per CDR3 protein. The data hold approximately 120,000 distinct CDR3 sequences, with roughly 24% observed a single time. Sequencing was done on a sample of glioma tissue, nonneoplastic brain tissue, or PBMCs (not recorded which). These receptors all stem from a human donor with low-grade glioma or glioblastoma, undergoing nonglioma brain surgery, or in good health (not recorded which).

Remarks on this clonotype: A much larger clone is a single base away; this may be a read error. The V gene is TRBV27, the J gene TRBJ1-1; no clear D. The V gene's germline CDR1 is MNHEY and CDR2 SMNVEV (reference sequence). The germline V and J ends were trimmed by 6 bases and 1 base, with 15 bases remaining between them. The CDR3 has 15 amino acids. CDR3 residues: CASSSFLGKNTEAFF. The CDR3 coding sequence is TGTGCCAGCAGCTCCTTTTTAGGGAAGAACACTGAAGCTTTCTTT.

This clonotype was seen ten or more times. V is TRBV7-3 and J is TRBJ2-1; TRBD1 agrees at 10 bases. CDR3 length: 14 residues. Trimming removed 2 bases from V and 9 bases from J; junction bases left unmatched: 4. From germline, CDR1 is SGHTA and CDR2 FQGTGA. The CDR3 nucleotides are TGTGCCAGCAGCTTACTAGGACAGGGGGGTGAGCAGTTCTTC. It translates to CASSLLGQGGEQFF.

A remark on this clonotype: The conserved phenylalanine or tryptophan normally closing the CDR3 is absent here, so this likely arose from a read error. In DNA, the CDR3 is TGCAGCGTCTCGGGAGGGGCAGACTACGAGCAGTACCTC. As protein: CSVSGGADYEQYL. This sequence joins TRBV29-1 and TRBJ2-7; 8 positions match TRBD2. V lost 6 bases and J lost 3; bases outside the gene matches: 7. The V gene's germline CDR1 is SQVTM and CDR2 ANQGSEA. The CDR3 consists of 13 residues.

In this sample, this clonotype turned up once. Just one base apart from a much larger clone, this may be a read error. The chain couples TRBV19 to TRBJ2-7, with 7 bases identical to TRBD1. Per the germline V gene, CDR1 is LNHDA and CDR2 is SQIVND (reference sequence). Losses at the gene ends were 5 bases for V and 5 bases for J; bases not matched to a gene: 9. CDR3 length equals 14 residues. The CDR3 loop is CASSVTGDSDEQYF. In nucleotides, the CDR3 is TGTGCCAGTAGTGTTACAGGGGACAGCGACGAGCAGTACTTC.

Details on this clonotype: A much larger clonotype is one base distant, so this may be a read error. The chain combines TRBV20-1 with TRBJ2-1; D tentatively fits TRBD1 or TRBD2 (5 bases each). CDR3 size: 16 residues. In germline, CDR1 is DFQATT, CDR2 SNEGSKA (reference sequence). The chain's CDR3 is CSSRDGGSDFYTEQFF. The CDR3 DNA sequence: TGCAGTTCTAGAGATGGGGGTAGCGACTTTTATACTGAGCAGTTCTTC.

CDR3 in amino acids: CASSSPQREGETQYF. The CDR3 region has the DNA TGTGCCAGCAGCTCCCCTCAGCGGGAGGGAGAGACCCAGTACTTC. The V call is TRBV9, the J call TRBJ2-5, with TRBD2 matching 10 bases. CDR1 and CDR2 (germline): SGDLS, YYNGEE. The CDR3 is made up of 15 amino acids. The trim removed 4 bases at V and 4 bases at J, leaving 7 bases unmatched.

The chain employs TRBV18 and TRBJ2-5; D gene uncertain. This CDR3 contains 13 residues. Germline CDR1 is KGHSH and CDR2 is LQKENI. The ends were cut back, 8 bases at V and 0 bases at J, with 10 bases in the middle. CDR3 in DNA: TGTGCCAGCGCGCGGAATTACCAAGAGACCCAGTACTTC. Protein: CASARNYQETQYF.

This clonotype was counted many times. Relative to the germline gene, one junction end is altered; a read error may explain this. The rearrangement links TRBV4-1 to TRBJ2-5; D gene ambiguous. This CDR3 is 14 amino acids long. Germline CDR1 is MGHRA and CDR2 is YSYEKL. CDR3 loop: CASSQDPSQEAQYF. The CDR3 DNA follows: TGCGCCAGCAGCCAAGATCCCAGCCAAGAGGCCCAGTACTTC.

This clonotype was detected many times. The gene calls are TRBV28 and TRBJ2-7; D might be TRBD2 (5 bases). The V and J ends lost 8 bases and 4 bases respectively, with 21 bases between them. The germline V gene encodes CDR1 MDHEN and CDR2 SYDVKM. This CDR3 is 15 amino acids long. The CDR3 sequence is CASLKPGSRLYEQYF. The CDR3 coding sequence is TGTGCCAGCCTCAAGCCGGGGTCAAGGTTGTACGAGCAGTACTTC.

About this clonotype: This sequence may be a read error, since a much larger clone differs from it by one base. The chain uses TRBV29-1 and TRBJ1-2; TRBD1 might be the D (5 bases). Germline CDR1 and CDR2: SQVTM and ANQGSEA. CDR3 size: 14 residues. The CDR3 loop reads CTVEDGADRYGYTF. The CDR3 DNA reads TGCACCGTTGAAGACGGGGCCGACCGCTATGGCTACACCTTC.

For this clonotype: This may arise from a read error, as a much more abundant clone is one base away. The J gene is TRBJ2-1, the V gene TRBV7-2; 8 bases map to TRBD1. The CDR3 sequence is 14 residues long. Trimming took 6 bases from V and 10 from J; bases not matched to a gene: 11. The germline V gene has CDR1 SGHTA and CDR2 FQGNSA. CDR3 bases: TGTGCCAGCAGATCCCGGGACAGGAGCTACGAGCAGTTCTTC. This translates into CASRSRDRSYEQFF.

With respect to this clonotype: A much larger clonotype is one base distant, so this may be a read error. In nucleotides, the CDR3 is TGTGCCAGCAGCTTGCAGGGTGTTAACACTGGAGCTTTCTTT. It codes for CASSLQGVNTGAFF. The rearrangement joins TRBV5-4 to TRBJ1-1; D perhaps matches TRBD1 (5 bases). The CDR3 length is 14 residues. Germline CDR1 is SGHNT and CDR2 is YYREEE (reference sequence).

This clonotype was detected ten times or more. The chain is built from TRBV28 and TRBJ2-5; D not resolved. CDR3 size: 15 residues. Per the germline V gene, CDR1 is MDHEN and CDR2 is SYDVKM. V was shortened by 3 bases and J by 5 bases, with 16 bases between the two germline ends. This CDR3 is CASSFLTRPSETQYF. In nucleotides, the CDR3 is TGTGCCAGCAGTTTTTTGACACGACCGTCGGAGACCCAGTACTTC.

Note on this clonotype: This CDR3 fails to terminate in the conserved phenylalanine or tryptophan, so it likely reflects a read error. This CDR3 is CAWSGDSTDTQYL. The CDR3 region has the DNA TGTGCCTGGAGTGGCGACAGCACAGATACGCAGTATCTT. The V and J genes are TRBV30 and TRBJ2-3; D is unresolved. The germline V gene encodes CDR1 GTSNPN and CDR2 SVGIG (reference sequence). The ends were cut back, 1 base at V and 0 bases at J, with 5 bases in the middle. CDR3 length: 13 amino acids.

The chain combines TRBV6-1 with TRBJ2-3; possibly TRBD2 for D (7 bases). The CDR3 sequence is 15 residues long. Trimming stripped 10 bases from V and 3 bases from J, with 20 bases between. Germline V gene sequence: CDR1 MNHNS, CDR2 SASEGT. As DNA, the CDR3 is TGTGCCATCAGGTCTAGCGGAGGGGGAACAGATACGCAGTATTTT. Translation gives CAIRSSGGGTDTQYF.

This clonotype was seen ten or more times. The CDR3 region is CASSLGLVVTDTQYF. CDR3 bases: TGTGCCAGCAGCTTAGGACTGGTGGTGACAGATACGCAGTATTTT. V and J are TRBV7-8 and TRBJ2-3; unclear D gene. CDR3 length: 15 amino acids. V was cut by 1 base and J by 3 bases, with 11 bases left in between. Germline assignment: CDR1 SGHVS and CDR2 FQNEAQ.

V gene TRBV4-3 combines with J gene TRBJ2-1, with D uncertain. The CDR3 sequence is 14 residues long. V gave up 0 bases and J gave up 10 bases, with 13 bases separating them. Per germline, CDR1 LGHNA and CDR2 YSLEER. The CDR3 sequence is CASSQELLSDEQFF. The CDR3 region has the DNA TGCGCCAGCAGCCAAGAACTCCTGAGCGACGAGCAGTTCTTC.

The CDR3 sequence: CASSERQDPYNEQFF. CDR3 bases: TGTGCCAGCAGCGAGAGACAGGACCCCTACAATGAGCAGTTCTTC. The J gene is TRBJ2-1, the V gene TRBV5-4; a possible D gene is TRBD1 (6 bases). V gave up 4 bases and J gave up 2 bases, with 13 bases separating them. The V gene's germline CDR1 is SGHNT and CDR2 YYREEE (reference sequence). This CDR3 contains 15 residues. Using reference TRBV5-4 and TRBJ2-1 for the parts outside the CDR3, the full variable domain is ETGVTQSPTHLIKTRGQQVTLRCSSQSGHNTVSWYQQALGQGPQFIFQYYREEENGRGNFPPRFSGLQFPNYSSELNVNALELDDSALYLCASSERQDPYNEQFFGPGTRLTVL.

The sample holds many counts of this clonotype. The chain uses TRBV6-6 and TRBJ2-5, with 9 positions matching TRBD2. Germline values: CDR1 MNHNY, CDR2 SVGAGI (reference sequence). The J segment lost 4 bases and the V segment lost 2 bases, leaving 5 bases of the junction unmatched. The CDR3 is 15 residues long. CDR3 loop: CASSYGLAFGETQYF. In nucleotides, the CDR3 is TGTGCCAGCAGTTACGGACTAGCGTTCGGAGAGACCCAGTACTTC.

This clonotype was recorded a few times. The CDR3 DNA sequence: TGTGCCAGCAGCCAGACTAGCGGGGACCGGGAGACCCAGTACTTC. Protein: CASSQTSGDRETQYF. The rearrangement joins TRBV11-1 to TRBJ2-5, with TRBD2 matching over 11 bases. V shed 5 bases, J shed 5 bases, and the junction held 7 bases outside the gene matches. Germline CDR1 is SGHAT and CDR2 is FQDESV (reference sequence). The CDR3 is 15 residues long.

As to this clonotype: This clone may be a read error of a much larger clone one base away. J is TRBJ1-1 and V is TRBV7-9; tentatively, D is TRBD1 (5 bases). The CDR3 has 14 amino acids. The germline V gene encodes CDR1 SEHNR and CDR2 FQNEAQ (reference sequence). V lost 8 bases, J lost 1 base, and 14 bases lay in between. The CDR3: CASRINQGNTEAFF. DNA for the CDR3: TGTGCCAGCCGCATCAATCAGGGGAACACTGAAGCTTTCTTT. Full variable domain (outside the CDR3, taken from reference TRBV7-9 and TRBJ1-1): DTGVSQNPRHKITKRGQNVTFRCDPISEHNRLYWYRQTLGQGPEFLTYFQNEAQLEKSRLLSDRFSAERPKGSFSTLEIQRTEQGDSAMYLCASRINQGNTEAFFGQGTRLTVV.

This clonotype has at least ten counts. This chain joins TRBV7-9 and TRBJ2-7; 10 bases line up with TRBD2. V lost 4 bases to trimming and J lost 2 bases; unmatched junction nucleotides: 5. This CDR3 has 15 amino acids. From germline, CDR1 is SEHNR and CDR2 FQNEAQ (reference sequence). Here the CDR3 reads CASSSKREGAYEQYF. The CDR3, as DNA: TGTGCCAGCAGCTCTAAGCGGGAGGGGGCCTACGAGCAGTACTTC.

In its sample, this clonotype was seen many times. The chain's CDR3 is CASSLKGGGPARDTQYF. For the CDR3, the DNA is TGTGCCAGCAGCCTAAAGGGTGGGGGTCCGGCAAGGGATACGCAGTATTTT. J is TRBJ2-3 and V is TRBV28; the D call may be TRBD1 or TRBD2 (5 bases each). CDR1 and CDR2 (germline): MDHEN, SYDVKM. The CDR3 runs to 17 residues. Trimming removed 6 bases from V and 6 bases from J, with 25 bases in between.

This clonotype was picked up many times. Since a much larger clone is just one base distant, this may be a read error. The chain combines TRBV6-1 with TRBJ2-1; 7 bases line up with TRBD2. CDR3 length: 13 residues. Germline loops: CDR1 MNHNS, CDR2 SASEGT. The ends lost 7 bases at V and 2 bases at J; junction bases unmatched: 2. For the CDR3, the DNA is TGTGCCAGCAACGCGGGGGCCTACAATGAGCAGTTCTTC. The encoded protein is CASNAGAYNEQFF.

This clonotype was counted at least ten times. The V gene is TRBV20-1, the J gene TRBJ1-1; no definite D call. CDR1 is DFQATT and CDR2 is SNEGSKA in the germline V gene (reference sequence). Trimming shortened V by 0 bases and J by 0 bases, and 11 bases separated the two germline ends. This CDR3 is built from 15 residues. CDR3 in amino acids: CSARDVGGLNTEAFF. CDR3 coding DNA: TGCAGTGCTAGAGATGTCGGAGGGCTGAACACTGAAGCTTTCTTT.